The clone carrying this T cell receptor beta chain was detected a few times. Its matching antigen is unknown. This record belongs to a study of response to subunit inactivated influenza vaccine. General observations from the study: A suggestion made by the authors is that each seasonal influenza vaccination recruits few new T cells.

The germline gives CDR1 SEHNR, CDR2 FQNEAQ (reference sequence). The CDR3 loop spans 14 amino acids. Trimming shortened V by 2 bases and J by 1 base, and 8 bases separated the two germline ends. One entry per CDR3 protein results from TCRdb running MiXCR on the RT-PCR reads. In the table there are hundreds of thousands of distinct CDR3 sequences, about 18% of which are singletons. V and J are TRBV7-9 and TRBJ2-5; D is unresolved. This clonotype was obtained from a man aged 45 to 65 who received an inactivated influenza vaccine. This specimen consisted of PBMCs from blood, obtained more than 4 days after vaccination. This CDR3 is CASSLTGSQETQYF. The CDR3 DNA reads TGTGCCAGCAGCTTAACGGGCAGCCAAGAGACCCAGTACTTC.